This entry describes one TCR beta chain. This clonotype was recorded many times. This clone's antigen is unknown. There are no base qualities to consult, and no much larger clone falls within one base. This entry comes from a study of regulatory T cells in long-lasting Graves disease (dated by TCRdb to the early 2020s). About the investigation overall: In the newly diagnosed Graves' disease group, patients had been taking antithyroid drugs for less than 3 months. Patients with persistent Graves' disease were compared with patients with newly diagnosed Graves' disease using TCR sequencing and RNA sequencing of peripheral blood. The study was registered as a clinical trial and conducted in China. A total of roughly 33 samples were covered by TCR sequencing, comprising around 13 persistent and around 20 newly diagnosed Graves' disease patients. Broad study findings and their caveats: The authors noted that the small sample size was a limitation that may lower accuracy. A larger number of public clonotypes was shared among persistent patients (around 2,500) than among newly diagnosed patients (around 970). Only the TCR beta chain was sequenced and analyzed. Preferential use of TRBV28, TRBJ1-2 and TRBJ2-5 was observed in persistent disease, whereas TRBV20-1 and TRBJ2-1 were favored in newly diagnosed disease. Compared with newly diagnosed patients, patients with persistent Graves' disease had lower TCR Shannon entropy and fewer highly expanded clones, which suggests clonal expansion. Peripheral blood alone was examined, since thyroid tissue, which constituted the primary lesion, could not be accessed.

Spanning cysteine to phenylalanine, the CDR3 consists of 16 amino acids. CDR3 DNA is the only sequence kept; it has 48 bases, read in frame from the first base. CDR1 MNHEY and CDR2 SMNVEV are derived from the germline V gene (reference sequence). The germline V and J ends show losses of 5 bases and 3 bases respectively, and no gene match explains 7 bases of the junction. The sample's time point label, in plain terms: newly diagnosed GD, antithyroid drugs for less than 3 months. For both TCR sequencing and RNA sequencing, RNA was extracted from PBMCs in TRIzol. The diagnosis of Graves' disease was made according to American Thyroid Association guidelines. Patients for the study were recruited at an endocrinology department in Xi'an, China. Each patient gave approximately 8.8 milliliters of peripheral blood, collected in an EDTA anticoagulant tube. Ficoll Paque Plus density gradient separation was used to isolate PBMCs, and no additional T cell sorting was done. An Agilent 2100 Bioanalyzer and agarose gel were used to assess RNA quality, and a NanoDrop 2000 was used to measure RNA concentration.

Libraries were constructed by multiplex PCR. These reads were obtained on an Illumina HiSeq 4000. CDR3 regions were amplified by Arm-PCR with iRepertoire HTBI primers to construct TCR beta libraries. Before sequencing, the PCR products went through gel purification. Regarding the original processing steps: A total of some 65 TRBV and some 15 TRBJ segments were identified across samples and were used for gene usage analysis of CDR3 amino acid clonotypes. COPE and FqMerger were used to merge the filtered high-quality paired reads into contigs. BLAST was used to align contigs to IMGT TRBV, TRBD and TRBJ reference genes, with CDR3 defined following IMGT. Highly expanded clones were defined as clonotypes with a frequency above 0.1%. Shannon entropy served as the measure of repertoire diversity, while the Gini coefficient captured V-J evenness. A clonotype was considered public if more than one individual shared it. TCRdb's own reprocessing of the public reads used fastp at Q25 and MiXCR and kept productive beta chains. Every entry covers one CDR3 protein and lists the most common genes and DNA from its rows. The V and J calls come from TCRdb's annotation, not from the publication. Here the sample has about 460,000 distinct CDR3 sequences; about 15% occur a single time. Of the sample, approximately 15% is held by the ten largest clones.

This same sample was also taken into another study, of T cells in Graves' hyperthyroidism and ophthalmopathy. The second study, in turn, reports: A patient counted as having stable Graves' hyperthyroidism if no progression to ophthalmopathy occurred over 18 months of follow-up. The hyperthyroidism patients were between 18 and 65 years old and newly diagnosed, with a disease duration of less than 2 months. Any patient with an uncontrolled infection, another autoimmune disease, pregnancy or lactation was excluded. Diagnoses were based on clinical symptoms, serum thyroxine and TRAb, thyroid ultrasound and orbital computed tomography. A first-round RT-PCR of the TCR CDR3 used the HTBI primer set with the Qiagen OneStep RT-PCR kit. Most expanded thyroid clonotypes (frequency above 0.001) were also detected in blood, suggesting blood repertoires may reflect thyroid immune responses. A model built on a 13 V-J signature distinguished ophthalmopathy from stable hyperthyroidism, reaching around 87% sensitivity and under 84% specificity in cross-validation and 80%/75% in testing. In validation, the model predicted progression to ophthalmopathy with around 71% sensitivity and roughly 72% specificity, a median of roughly seven months before onset. A discovery cohort of 95 to 100 patients, approximately 44 with Graves' ophthalmopathy and approximately 60 with stable Graves' hyperthyroidism, was used to find distinguishing TCR V-J signatures. Whether ophthalmopathy could be predicted prospectively was tested in an independent validation cohort made up of about 18 hyperthyroidism patients plus 17 patients who later progressed to ophthalmopathy. The roughly 100 discovery patients were randomly split 7:3 into training and test sets. In about 6 Graves' hyperthyroidism patients, the study also compared T-cell repertoires from thyroid tissue with T-cell repertoires from blood. Once sampling was done, hyperthyroidism patients were given methimazole at a starting dose of 30 mg daily, whereas ophthalmopathy patients were given high-dose intravenous methylprednisolone. A second multiplex PCR round built the libraries, followed by size selection and purification. Paired-end sequencing of the libraries was performed with 100 bp reads on an Illumina HiSeq2000. SOAPnuke was used to process the raw data, throwing out any read that contained adapters or uncalled bases, had a mean Phred below 15, or lacked an exact constant-primer or identifier match. COPE v1.2.5 was used to merge high-quality paired reads, and clonotypes were defined as unique nucleotide sequences. Clonotypes were aligned to IMGT TRBV, TRBD and TRBJ reference segments using MiTCR v1.1. The analysis included only V-J combinations with a frequency above 0.0001, which together covered more than 98% of the repertoires. The TCS score was defined as F50 (clonal expansion) divided by E x V (chaos), with BLOSUM62-based TCRdist calculated between CDR3 peptides within each V-J. Welch's t-statistics and random forest reduced roughly 500 V-J features to roughly 13, which were used in a naive Bayes classifier (R e1071). Sample size was not statistically predetermined, and investigators were not blinded to group allocation. TCR Vbeta CDR3 sequencing of 135 peripheral blood samples (under 45 ophthalmopathy, roughly 74 hyperthyroidism and roughly 17 progressor patients) is reported in the paper.

This specimen was peripheral blood mononuclear cells (PBMCs), taken at new diagnosis, from a patient treated with antithyroid drugs. The sequence links TRBV27 to TRBJ2-3, with 11 bases in between that match TRBD1. The clonotype was recovered from a woman aged 50 to 60 with Graves disease. Donor details come from another sample of the same person, matched by shared clones. The CDR3 region has the sequence CASSEWGTGGTDTQYF. The DNA is as follows: TGTGCCAGCAGTGAATGGGGGACAGGGGGGACAGATACGCAGTATTTT.